This T cell receptor (beta chain) came from a study of identical twins. This CDR3 spans 13 amino acids. Trimming removed 7 bases from V and 8 bases from J, with 15 bases in between. Each CDR3 protein gets one entry after TCRdb re-called the 5' RACE reads with MiXCR. This table has 300,000 to 400,000 distinct CDR3 sequences, about 12% appearing once. The same specimen was also included in a second study, on yellow fever vaccine responses in identical twins. That source adds: The T cell response to vaccination in identical twins was reportedly partly convergent and partly personalized.

The clonotype comes from a young woman in good health. Sequencing used CD8+ T cells sorted from blood. J is TRBJ2-1 and V is TRBV12-3 or TRBV12-4, with unresolved D. The CDR3 spells CASTLRLGDEQFF. CDR3 nucleotides: TGTGCCAGCACCCTTAGGTTGGGCGATGAGCAGTTCTTC.